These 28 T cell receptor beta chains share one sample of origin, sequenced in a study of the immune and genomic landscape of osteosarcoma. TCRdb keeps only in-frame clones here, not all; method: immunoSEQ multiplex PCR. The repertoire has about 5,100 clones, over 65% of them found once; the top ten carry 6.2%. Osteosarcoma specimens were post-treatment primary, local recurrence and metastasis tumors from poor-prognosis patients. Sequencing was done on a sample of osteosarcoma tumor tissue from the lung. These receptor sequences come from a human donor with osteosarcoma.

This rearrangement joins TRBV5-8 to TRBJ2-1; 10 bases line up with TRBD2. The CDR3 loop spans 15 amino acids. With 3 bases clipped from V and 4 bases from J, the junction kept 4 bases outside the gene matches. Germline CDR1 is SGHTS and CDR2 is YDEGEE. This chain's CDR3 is CASSSGTSVYNEQFF. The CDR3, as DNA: TGTGCCAGCAGCTCCGGGACTAGCGTATACAATGAGCAGTTCTTC.

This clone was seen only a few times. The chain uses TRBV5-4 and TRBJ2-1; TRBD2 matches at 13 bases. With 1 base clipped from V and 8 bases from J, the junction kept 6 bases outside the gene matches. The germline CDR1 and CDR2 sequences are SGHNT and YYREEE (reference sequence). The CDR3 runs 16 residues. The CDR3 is CASSLWTSGRRHEQFF. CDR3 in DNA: TGTGCCAGCAGCTTGTGGACTAGCGGGAGACGGCATGAGCAGTTCTTC.

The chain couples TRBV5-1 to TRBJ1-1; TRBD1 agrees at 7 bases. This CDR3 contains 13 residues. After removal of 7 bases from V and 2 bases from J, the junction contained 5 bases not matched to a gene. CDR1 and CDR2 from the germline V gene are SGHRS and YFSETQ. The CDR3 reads CASQAGGNTEAFF. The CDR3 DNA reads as TGCGCCAGCCAAGCAGGGGGTAACACTGAAGCTTTCTTT.

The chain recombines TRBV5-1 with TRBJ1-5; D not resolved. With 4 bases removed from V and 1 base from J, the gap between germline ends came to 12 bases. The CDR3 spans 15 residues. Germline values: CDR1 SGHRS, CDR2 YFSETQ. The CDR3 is CASSEGPPSNQPQHF. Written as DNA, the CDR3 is TGCGCCAGCAGCGAAGGTCCCCCGAGCAATCAGCCCCAGCATTTT.

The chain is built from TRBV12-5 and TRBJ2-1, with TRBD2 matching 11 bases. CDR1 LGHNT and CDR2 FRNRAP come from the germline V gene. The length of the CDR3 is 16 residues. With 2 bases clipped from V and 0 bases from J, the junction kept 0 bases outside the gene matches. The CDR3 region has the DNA TGTGCTAGTGGTTTGACTAGCGGGAGCTCCTACAATGAGCAGTTCTTC. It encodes CASGLTSGSSYNEQFF.

CDR3 DNA sequence: TGCAGCGTTGAGCCGACGGACTATACGCAGTATTTT. Translating it yields CSVEPTDYTQYF. This chain connects TRBV29-1 to TRBJ2-3; D is perhaps TRBD2 (5 bases). Per germline, CDR1 SQVTM and CDR2 ANQGSEA. The CDR3 consists of 12 residues. V was shortened by 3 bases and J by 7 bases, with 11 bases between the two germline ends.

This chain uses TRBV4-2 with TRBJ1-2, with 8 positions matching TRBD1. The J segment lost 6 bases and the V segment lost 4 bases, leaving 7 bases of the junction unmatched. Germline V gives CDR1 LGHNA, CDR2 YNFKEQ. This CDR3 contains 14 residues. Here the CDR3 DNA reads TGTGCCAGCAGCCGATCCCAGGGGGCGGATGGCTACACCTTC. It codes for CASSRSQGADGYTF.

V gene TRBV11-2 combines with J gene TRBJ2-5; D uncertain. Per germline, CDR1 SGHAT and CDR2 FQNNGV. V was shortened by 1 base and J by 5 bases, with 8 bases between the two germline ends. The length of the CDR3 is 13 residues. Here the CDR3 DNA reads TGTGCCAGCAGCTTAGGCGGACGGGAGACCCAGTACTTC. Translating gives CASSLGGRETQYF.

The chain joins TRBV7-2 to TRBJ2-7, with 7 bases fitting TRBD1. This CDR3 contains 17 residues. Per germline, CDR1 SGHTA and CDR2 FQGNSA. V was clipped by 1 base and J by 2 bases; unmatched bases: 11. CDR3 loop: CASSLVAARQGAYEQYF. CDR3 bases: TGTGCCAGCAGCTTAGTTGCGGCTAGGCAGGGGGCCTACGAGCAGTACTTC.

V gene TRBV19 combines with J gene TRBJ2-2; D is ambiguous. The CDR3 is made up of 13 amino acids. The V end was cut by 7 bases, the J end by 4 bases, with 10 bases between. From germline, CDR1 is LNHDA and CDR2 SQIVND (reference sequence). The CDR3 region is CASMVEFTGELFF. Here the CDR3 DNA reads TGTGCCAGTATGGTAGAGTTCACCGGGGAGCTGTTTTTT.

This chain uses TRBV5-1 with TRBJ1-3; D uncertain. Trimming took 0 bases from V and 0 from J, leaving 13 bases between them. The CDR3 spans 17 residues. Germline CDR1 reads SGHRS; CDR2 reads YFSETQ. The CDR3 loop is CASSLEAGTSSGNTIYF. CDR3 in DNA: TGCGCCAGCAGCTTGGAGGCTGGCACATCCTCTGGAAACACCATATATTTT.

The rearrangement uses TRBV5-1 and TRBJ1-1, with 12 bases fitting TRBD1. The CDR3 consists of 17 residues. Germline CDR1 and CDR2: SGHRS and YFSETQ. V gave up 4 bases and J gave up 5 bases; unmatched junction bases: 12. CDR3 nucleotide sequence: TGCGCCAGCAGCCCGAACGGGGACAGGGGGCTGGGTACTGAAGCTTTCTTT. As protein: CASSPNGDRGLGTEAFF.

CDR3 sequence reads: CASSGGQDPIHEQYF. The CDR3 nucleotides are TGTGCCAGCAGTGGGGGACAGGATCCGATCCACGAGCAGTACTTC. The chain carries TRBV5-4 and TRBJ2-7, with 8 bases aligning to TRBD1. The CDR3 covers 15 residues. The V gene's germline CDR1 is SGHNT and CDR2 YYREEE (reference sequence). With 5 bases clipped from V and 5 bases from J, the junction kept 12 bases outside the gene matches.

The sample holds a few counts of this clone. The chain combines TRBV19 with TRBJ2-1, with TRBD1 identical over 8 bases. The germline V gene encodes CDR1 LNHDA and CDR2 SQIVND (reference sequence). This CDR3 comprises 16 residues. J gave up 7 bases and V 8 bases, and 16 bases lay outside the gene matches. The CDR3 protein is CASCPTGQGGRNEQFF. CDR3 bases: TGTGCCAGTTGCCCCACCGGACAGGGAGGCCGGAATGAGCAGTTCTTC.

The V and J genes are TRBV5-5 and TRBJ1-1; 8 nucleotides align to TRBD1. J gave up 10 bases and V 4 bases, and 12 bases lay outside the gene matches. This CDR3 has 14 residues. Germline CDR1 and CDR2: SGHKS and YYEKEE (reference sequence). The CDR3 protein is CASSMEGQALRAFF. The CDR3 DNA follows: TGTGCCAGCAGCATGGAGGGACAGGCCCTACGAGCTTTCTTT. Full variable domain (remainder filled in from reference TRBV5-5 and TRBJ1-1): DAGVTQSPTHLIKTRGQQVTLRCSPISGHKSVSWYQQVLGQGPQFIFQYYEKEERGRGNFPDRFSARQFPNYSSELNVNALLLGDSALYLCASSMEGQALRAFFGQGTRLTVV.

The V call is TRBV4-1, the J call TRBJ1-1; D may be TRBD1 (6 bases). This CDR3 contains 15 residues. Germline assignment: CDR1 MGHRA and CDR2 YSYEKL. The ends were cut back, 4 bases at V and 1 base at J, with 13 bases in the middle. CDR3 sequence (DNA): TGCGCCAGCAGCCGAGCAGGGGTGGGGAACACTGAAGCTTTCTTT. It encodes CASSRAGVGNTEAFF.

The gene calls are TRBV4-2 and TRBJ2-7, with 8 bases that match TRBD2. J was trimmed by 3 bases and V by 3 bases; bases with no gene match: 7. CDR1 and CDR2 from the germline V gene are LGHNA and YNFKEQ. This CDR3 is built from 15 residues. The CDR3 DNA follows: TGTGCCAGCAGCCATTCGGGAGGGAAAATCTACGAGCAGTACTTC. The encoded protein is CASSHSGGKIYEQYF.

This CDR3 reads CASSDLAGGFYEQFF. The CDR3 DNA reads TGCGCCAGCAGTGATTTAGCGGGAGGGTTCTATGAGCAGTTCTTC. The rearrangement joins TRBV10-2 to TRBJ2-1, with 11 positions matching TRBD2. CDR3 length: 15 amino acids. Germline V gene lookup returns CDR1 WSHSY and CDR2 SAAADI. J lost 8 bases, V lost 3 bases, and 6 bases had no gene match.

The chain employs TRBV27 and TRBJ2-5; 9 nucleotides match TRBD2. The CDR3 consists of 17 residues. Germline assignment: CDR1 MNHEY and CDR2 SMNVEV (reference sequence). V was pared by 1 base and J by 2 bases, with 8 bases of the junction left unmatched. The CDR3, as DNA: TGTGCCAGCAGTTTATTACCTAGCGGGACCGCTCAAGAGACCCAGTACTTC. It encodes CASSLLPSGTAQETQYF.

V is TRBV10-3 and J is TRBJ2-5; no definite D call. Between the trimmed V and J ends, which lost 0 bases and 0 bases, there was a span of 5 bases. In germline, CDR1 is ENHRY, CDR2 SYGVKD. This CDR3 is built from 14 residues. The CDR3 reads CAISESVNQETQYF. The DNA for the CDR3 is TGTGCCATCAGTGAGTCTGTGAACCAAGAGACCCAGTACTTC.

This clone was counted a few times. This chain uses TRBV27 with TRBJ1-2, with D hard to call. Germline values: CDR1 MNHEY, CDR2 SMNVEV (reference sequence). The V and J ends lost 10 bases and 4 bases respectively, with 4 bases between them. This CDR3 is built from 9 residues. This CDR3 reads CATLYGYTF. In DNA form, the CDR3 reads TGTGCCACTCTCTATGGCTACACCTTC.

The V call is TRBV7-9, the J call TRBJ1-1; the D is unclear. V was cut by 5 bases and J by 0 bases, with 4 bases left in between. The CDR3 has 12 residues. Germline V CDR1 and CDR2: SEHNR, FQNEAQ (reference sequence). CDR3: CASSQMNTEAFF. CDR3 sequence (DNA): TGTGCCAGCAGCCAGATGAACACTGAAGCTTTCTTT.

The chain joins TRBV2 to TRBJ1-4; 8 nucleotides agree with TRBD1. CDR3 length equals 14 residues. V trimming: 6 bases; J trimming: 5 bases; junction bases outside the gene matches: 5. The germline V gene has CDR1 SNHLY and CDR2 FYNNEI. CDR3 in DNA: TGTGCCAGCAGCTTACAGGGGGGGAATGAAAAACTGTTTTTT. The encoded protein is CASSLQGGNEKLFF.

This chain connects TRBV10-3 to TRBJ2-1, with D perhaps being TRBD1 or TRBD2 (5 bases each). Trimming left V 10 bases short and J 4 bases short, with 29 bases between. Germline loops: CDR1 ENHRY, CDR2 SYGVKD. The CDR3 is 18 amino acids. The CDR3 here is CASTARAVVLGVYNEQFF. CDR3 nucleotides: TGTGCCAGCACCGCCAGGGCTGTGGTACTAGGGGTATACAATGAGCAGTTCTTC.

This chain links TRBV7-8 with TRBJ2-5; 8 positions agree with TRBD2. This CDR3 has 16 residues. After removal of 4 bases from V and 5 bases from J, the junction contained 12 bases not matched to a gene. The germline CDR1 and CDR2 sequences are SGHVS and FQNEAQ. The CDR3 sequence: CASSSRVAGIGETQYF. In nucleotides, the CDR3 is TGTGCCAGCAGCTCGCGGGTAGCGGGAATTGGGGAGACCCAGTACTTC.

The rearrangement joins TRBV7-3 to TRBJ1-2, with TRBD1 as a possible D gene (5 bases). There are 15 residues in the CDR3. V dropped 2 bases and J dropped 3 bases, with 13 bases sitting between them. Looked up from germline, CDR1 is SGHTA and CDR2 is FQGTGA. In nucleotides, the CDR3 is TGTGCCAGCAGCTTAGCTCGGGACGGTGACTATGGCTACACCTTC. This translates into CASSLARDGDYGYTF. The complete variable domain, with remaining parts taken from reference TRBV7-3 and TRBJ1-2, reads GAGVSQTPSNKVTEKGKYVELRCDPISGHTALYWYRQSLGQGPEFLIYFQGTGAADDSGLPNDRFFAVRPEGSVSTLKIQRTERGDSAVYLCASSLARDGDYGYTFGSGTRLTVV.

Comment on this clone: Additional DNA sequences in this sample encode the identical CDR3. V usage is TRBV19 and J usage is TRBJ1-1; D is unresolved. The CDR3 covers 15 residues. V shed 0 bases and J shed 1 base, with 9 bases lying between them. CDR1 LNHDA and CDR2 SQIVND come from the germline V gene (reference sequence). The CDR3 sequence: CASSIDRRKNTEAFF. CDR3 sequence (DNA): TGTGCCAGTAGTATAGATCGACGGAAGAACACTGAAGCTTTCTTT.

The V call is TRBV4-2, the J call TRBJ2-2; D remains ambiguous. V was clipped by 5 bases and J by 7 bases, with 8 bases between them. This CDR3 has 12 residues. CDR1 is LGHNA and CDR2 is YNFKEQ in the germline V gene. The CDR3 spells CASSLGLGELFF. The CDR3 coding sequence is TGTGCCAGCAGCTTGGGTCTCGGGGAGCTGTTTTTT.